Presented here are 32 T cell receptor beta chains from one specimen sequenced in a study of blood T cell repertoires in COVID-19. Profiling relied on immunoSEQ multiplex PCR, and the TCRdb table lists in-frame clones only, not all of them. The top ten hold 21% of the sample, which has fewer than 85,000 clones, roughly 78% seen once. Input material: peripheral blood. Receptor source: a human donor in a cohort sampled during active COVID-19.

The V and J genes are TRBV9 and TRBJ2-5, with 9 nucleotides matching TRBD2. Germline CDR1 reads SGDLS; CDR2 reads YYNGEE. The ends lost 4 bases at V and 2 bases at J; junction bases unmatched: 6. The CDR3 length is 15 residues. The CDR3 region is CASSRLAGGQETQYF. DNA for the CDR3: TGTGCCAGCAGCAGGTTGGCGGGGGGGCAAGAGACCCAGTACTTC.

The J gene is TRBJ1-2, the V gene TRBV9, with a possible D match to TRBD1 (6 bases). The germline gives CDR1 SGDLS, CDR2 YYNGEE. CDR3 size: 16 residues. V was cut by 3 bases and J by 6 bases, with 21 bases left in between. CDR3 DNA: TGTGCCAGCAGCGCAAGGACAGTCCTACCCAATCATGGCTACACCTTC. This encodes CASSARTVLPNHGYTF.

The rearrangement links TRBV20-1 to TRBJ2-7; 15 nucleotides agree with TRBD2. The germline CDR1 and CDR2 sequences are DFQATT and SNEGSKA (reference sequence). Trimming cost V 3 bases and J 0 bases; bases outside gene matches: 12. The CDR3 runs 19 residues. The CDR3 DNA follows: TGCAGTGCTAGTGAAGGACTAGCGGGGGGGTATACGGGCTCCTACGAGCAGTACTTC. Its protein product is CSASEGLAGGYTGSYEQYF.

The V and J genes are TRBV3-1 (or the pseudogene TRBV3-2) and TRBJ2-7; tentatively, D is TRBD2 (5 bases). The V end was cut by 4 bases, the J end by 0 bases, with 10 bases between. CDR3 size: 14 residues. CDR1 is LGHDT, CDR2 YNNKEL, per germline (reference sequence). The CDR3 nucleotides read TGTGCCAGCAGCCCCACCGGGAACTCCTACGAGCAGTACTTC. As protein: CASSPTGNSYEQYF.

V usage is TRBV3-1 (or the pseudogene TRBV3-2) and J usage is TRBJ1-1; D unclear. V was cut by 1 base and J by 1 base, with 7 bases left in between. Germline V CDR1 and CDR2: LGHDT, YNNKEL (reference sequence). The CDR3 totals 14 residues. Here the CDR3 DNA reads TGTGCCAGCAGCCAAGTTTCGGGGAACACTGAAGCTTTCTTT. Its protein is CASSQVSGNTEAFF.

This clone was seen only a few times. V usage is TRBV11-2 and J usage is TRBJ2-1, with 7 bases lining up with TRBD2. The CDR3 covers 15 residues. Germline V CDR1 and CDR2: SGHAT, FQNNGV. V shed 1 base and J 6 bases; nucleotides not matched to a gene: 6. DNA of the CDR3: TGTGCCAGCAGCTTAGTGGGGTCTAGCGGCAATGAGCAGTTCTTC. Its translation: CASSLVGSSGNEQFF.

This clone showed up just a few times. This chain connects TRBV19 to TRBJ2-1; possibly TRBD2 for D (7 bases). The CDR3 consists of 17 residues. V was clipped by 6 bases and J by 4 bases, with 22 bases between them. Germline lookup yields CDR1 LNHDA and CDR2 SQIVND (reference sequence). The CDR3 protein is CASSTPAGAGQYNEQFF. The CDR3 region has the DNA TGTGCCAGTAGCACCCCCGCGGGGGCAGGGCAGTACAATGAGCAGTTCTTC.

The rearrangement joins TRBV5-1 to TRBJ2-3; 10 positions agree with TRBD2. V dropped 4 bases and J dropped 4; count of bases not matched to a gene: 9. The CDR3 totals 16 residues. The germline gives CDR1 SGHRS, CDR2 YFSETQ. CDR3 DNA sequence: TGCGCCAGCAGCACCGGACTAGCGGCAGCATCAGATACGCAGTATTTT. It codes for CASSTGLAAASDTQYF.

The chain carries TRBV2 and TRBJ1-6; TRBD1 aligns across 9 bases. The CDR3 spans 15 residues. Germline-derived CDR1 and CDR2 are SNHLY and FYNNEI. V shed 6 bases, J shed 6 bases, and the junction held 6 bases outside the gene matches. As DNA, the CDR3 is TGTGCCAGCAGGGGGACAGGGCGAAGTAATTCACCCCTCCACTTT. Amino acids: CASRGTGRSNSPLHF.

The rearrangement joins TRBV7-9 to TRBJ2-2, with 8 positions matching TRBD2. J was trimmed by 2 bases and V by 5 bases; bases with no gene match: 7. The CDR3 consists of 16 residues. Germline V gives CDR1 SEHNR, CDR2 FQNEAQ (reference sequence). CDR3 protein: CASSPRGGRNTGELFF. In nucleotides, the CDR3 is TGTGCCAGCAGCCCCCGCGGGGGGCGCAACACCGGGGAGCTGTTTTTT.

This chain connects TRBV9 to TRBJ1-4, with 9 bases lining up with TRBD1. This CDR3 contains 14 residues. CDR1 is SGDLS, CDR2 YYNGEE, per germline. V gave up 4 bases and J gave up 8 bases; unmatched junction bases: 6. The CDR3 spells CASSRTTGGEKLFF. DNA for the CDR3: TGTGCCAGCAGCCGTACTACAGGGGGCGAAAAACTGTTTTTT.

The chain carries TRBV9 and TRBJ2-5, with D unclear. Germline lookup yields CDR1 SGDLS and CDR2 YYNGEE. V dropped 0 bases and J dropped 5 bases, with 14 bases sitting between them. The CDR3 runs 15 residues. DNA of the CDR3: TGTGCCAGCAGCGTAGCTCCCGGTCTATGGGAGACCCAGTACTTC. Translation: CASSVAPGLWETQYF.

The gene calls are TRBV4-2 and TRBJ1-2; tentative D call: TRBD1 (5 bases). The V end was cut by 4 bases, the J end by 3 bases, with 9 bases between. Germline CDR1 and CDR2: LGHNA and YNFKEQ. This CDR3 has 13 residues. In DNA, the CDR3 is TGTGCCAGCAGCCCGACAGTAGACTATGGCTACACCTTC. This codes for CASSPTVDYGYTF.

The rearrangement uses TRBV18 and TRBJ2-1; D perhaps matches TRBD2 (6 bases). CDR1 and CDR2 from the germline V gene are KGHSH and LQKENI. Trimming removed 3 bases from V and 6 bases from J, with 12 bases in between. This CDR3 is 14 amino acids long. CDR3 amino acids: CASSPQGGGNEQFF. In DNA, the CDR3 is TGTGCCAGCTCACCTCAGGGAGGAGGCAATGAGCAGTTCTTC.

By share, this clone ranks as medium-sized (0.01 to 0.1%). Other nucleotide sequences from this sample produce the same CDR3. The chain has TRBV14 and TRBJ2-1, with TRBD2 as a possible D gene (6 bases). The ends were cut back, 4 bases at V and 12 bases at J, with 16 bases in the middle. The CDR3 length is 13 residues. The germline V gene encodes CDR1 SGHDN and CDR2 FVKESK. This chain's CDR3 is CASSPGLGRGQFF. In DNA form, the CDR3 reads TGTGCCAGCAGCCCCGGACTCGGGCGGGGGCAGTTCTTC.

This chain joins TRBV27 and TRBJ1-2; 7 positions agree with TRBD1. Germline loops: CDR1 MNHEY, CDR2 SMNVEV (reference sequence). The CDR3 length is 13 residues. V dropped 6 bases and J dropped 7; count of bases not matched to a gene: 8. CDR3 in DNA: TGTGCCAGCAGGCTAAACAGGGGTGGTGGCTACACCTTC. Amino acids: CASRLNRGGGYTF.

This clone showed up just a few times. The chain joins TRBV7-2 to TRBJ2-3; D ambiguous. The CDR3 consists of 16 residues. Germline loops: CDR1 SGHTA, CDR2 FQGNSA. Trimming stripped 1 base from V and 1 base from J, with 12 bases between. The CDR3 spells CASSLGPSVRTDTQYF. CDR3 nucleotide sequence: TGTGCCAGCAGCTTAGGACCCAGCGTCCGCACAGATACGCAGTATTTT.

This rearrangement joins TRBV9 to TRBJ2-7, with 13 bases aligning to TRBD2. The CDR3 runs to 17 residues. The trim removed 3 bases at V and 2 bases at J, leaving 8 bases unmatched. From germline, CDR1 is SGDLS and CDR2 YYNGEE. CDR3 DNA sequence: TGTGCCAGCAGCGCCCGGGGACTAGCGGGGAGAGCCTACGAGCAGTACTTC. Amino acids: CASSARGLAGRAYEQYF.

As to this clone: The germline gene is not matched at one end of the junction; a read error may be the cause. The rearrangement joins TRBV7-7 to TRBJ2-5, with 7 bases that match TRBD1. CDR1 SSHAT and CDR2 FNYEAQ come from the germline V gene (reference sequence). The length of the CDR3 is 15 residues. The CDR3 DNA is TGTGCTAGCAGCGCCTGGACAGGAAAAGGGGAGACCCAGTACTTC. It codes for CASSAWTGKGETQYF.

This clone was observed once. The genes are TRBV11-1 and TRBJ2-7; TRBD1 matches 7 bases. From germline, CDR1 is SGHAT and CDR2 FQDESV (reference sequence). The CDR3 extends over 16 amino acids. The V gene end was trimmed by 5 bases and the J gene end by 1 base; junction bases not matched to a gene: 11. CDR3 bases: TGTGCCAGCAGCGTTACCGCCGGGACAGCTTCCTACGAGCAGTACTTC. Translation gives CASSVTAGTASYEQYF.

This chain connects TRBV7-2 to TRBJ2-7; D gene uncertain. The V end lost 1 base, the J end lost 3 bases, and 7 bases lay between the germline ends. The CDR3 runs to 13 residues. The germline gives CDR1 SGHTA, CDR2 FQGNSA. The CDR3 DNA follows: TGTGCCAGCAGCTTAGTCCCCGGCTACGAGCAGTACTTC. Translation gives CASSLVPGYEQYF.

The genes are TRBV5-1 and TRBJ2-7, with D perhaps TRBD2 (6 bases). V was clipped by 4 bases and J by 2 bases, with 16 bases between them. Germline values: CDR1 SGHRS, CDR2 YFSETQ. The CDR3 has 15 residues. The CDR3 bases are TGCGCCAGCAGCCCGGAGGGAGCCCGACCCTACGAGCAGTACTTC. Translation gives CASSPEGARPYEQYF. Looking up the rest from reference TRBV5-1 and TRBJ2-7 gives the full variable domain: KAGVTQTPRYLIKTRGQQVTLSCSPISGHRSVSWYQQTPGQGLQFLFEYFSETQRNKGNFPGRFSGRQFSNSRSEMNVSTLELGDSALYLCASSPEGARPYEQYFGPGTRLTVT.

Only a few counts were recorded for this clone. The CDR3 here is CASSSTQGEKLFF. CDR3 DNA: TGTGCCAGCAGCTCCACCCAGGGGGAAAAACTGTTTTTT. The chain employs TRBV7-9 and TRBJ1-4; possibly TRBD1 for D (6 bases). CDR1 is SEHNR, CDR2 FQNEAQ, per germline (reference sequence). Trimming cost V 4 bases and J 8 bases, with 11 bases left between them. CDR3 size: 13 residues.

The chain employs TRBV7-8 and TRBJ1-1; TRBD1 matches at 7 bases. J was trimmed by 1 base and V by 3 bases; bases with no gene match: 5. The CDR3 consists of 15 residues. CDR1 SGHVS and CDR2 FQNEAQ come from the germline V gene. CDR3 sequence: CASSFGQGGNTEAFF. CDR3 sequence (DNA): TGTGCCAGCAGCTTTGGCCAGGGGGGGAACACTGAAGCTTTCTTT.

The chain uses TRBV7-4 and TRBJ1-2, with TRBD1 as a possible D gene (5 bases). The germline gives CDR1 SGHVT, CDR2 SQSDAQ. V gave up 1 base and J gave up 1 base, with 16 bases separating them. The CDR3 consists of 17 residues. The DNA of the CDR3 is TGTGCCAGCAGCTTAGGCGGATGGGGGGAAGGTAACTATGGCTACACCTTC. Amino acid sequence: CASSLGGWGEGNYGYTF. Supplemented by reference TRBV7-4 and TRBJ1-2, the full variable domain reads GAGVSQSPRYKVAKRGRDVALRCDSISGHVTLYWYRQTLGQGSEVLTYSQSDAQRDKSGRPSGRFSAERPERSVSTLKIQRTEQGDSAVYLCASSLGGWGEGNYGYTFGSGTRLTVV.

The V gene is TRBV5-1, the J gene TRBJ1-1, with a tentative D call TRBD1 (5 bases). CDR1 and CDR2 (germline): SGHRS, YFSETQ. This CDR3 is 14 amino acids long. Trimming cost V 0 bases and J 0 bases, with 6 bases left between them. CDR3 amino acids: CASSLEGLNTEAFF. CDR3 in DNA: TGCGCCAGCAGCTTGGAGGGGTTGAACACTGAAGCTTTCTTT. Using reference TRBV5-1 and TRBJ1-1 for the parts outside the CDR3, the full variable domain is KAGVTQTPRYLIKTRGQQVTLSCSPISGHRSVSWYQQTPGQGLQFLFEYFSETQRNKGNFPGRFSGRQFSNSRSEMNVSTLELGDSALYLCASSLEGLNTEAFFGQGTRLTVV.

This chain links TRBV5-1 with TRBJ1-6; maybe TRBD1 (5 bases). The CDR3 consists of 16 residues. The ends were cut back, 0 bases at V and 9 bases at J, with 16 bases in the middle. Germline lookup yields CDR1 SGHRS and CDR2 YFSETQ. The CDR3, as DNA: TGCGCCAGCAGCTTGGGGGCAGGGCCGGGGGTTTCACCCCTCCACTTT. Amino acid sequence: CASSLGAGPGVSPLHF.

V and J are TRBV5-1 and TRBJ1-6; 9 bases map to TRBD1. Per the germline V gene, CDR1 is SGHRS and CDR2 is YFSETQ. This CDR3 is built from 17 residues. With V trimmed by 3 bases and J by 8 bases, 12 bases remained unmatched. DNA for the CDR3: TGCGCCAGCAGCTCCTTCCCGGGACAGGGTGGTGATTCACCCCTCCACTTT. Protein sequence: CASSSFPGQGGDSPLHF.

This chain links TRBV18 with TRBJ2-3; 10 bases agree with TRBD1. CDR1 and CDR2 from the germline V gene are KGHSH and LQKENI. V gave up 3 bases and J gave up 6 bases; unmatched junction bases: 12. The CDR3 extends over 17 amino acids. The CDR3 DNA is TGTGCCAGCTCACCGGGACTTTCGACAGGGGGCAGGGATACGCAGTATTTT. Translated, it gives CASSPGLSTGGRDTQYF. Full variable domain (rest looked up from reference TRBV18 and TRBJ2-3): NAGVMQNPRHLVRRRGQEARLRCSPMKGHSHVYWYRQLPEEGLKFMVYLQKENIIDESGMPKERFSAEFPKEGPSILRIQQVVRGDSAAYFCASSPGLSTGGRDTQYFGPGTRLTVL.

Here the CDR3 DNA reads TGCGCCAGCAGCTTGTTTGAGAATTCACCCCTCCACTTT. This sequence encodes CASSLFENSPLHF. The chain carries TRBV5-1 and TRBJ1-6; no definite D call. With 1 base removed from V and 7 bases from J, the gap between germline ends came to 6 bases. The CDR3 sequence is 13 residues long. Germline-derived CDR1 and CDR2 are SGHRS and YFSETQ.

The rearrangement links TRBV5-1 to TRBJ2-4, with 12 nucleotides matching TRBD2. From germline, CDR1 is SGHRS and CDR2 YFSETQ. With 2 bases clipped from V and 8 bases from J, the junction kept 5 bases outside the gene matches. The CDR3 covers 15 residues. CDR3 sequence: CASSLLTSGGDIQYF. CDR3 DNA sequence: TGCGCCAGCAGCTTACTGACTAGCGGGGGTGACATTCAGTACTTC.

The chain carries TRBV30 and TRBJ2-7, with D possibly being TRBD2 (5 bases). V shed 2 bases and J shed 3 bases, with 17 bases lying between them. Per the germline V gene, CDR1 is GTSNPN and CDR2 is SVGIG (reference sequence). CDR3 size: 15 residues. CDR3 region: CAWSSKTTKLYEQYF. DNA of the CDR3: TGTGCCTGGAGTAGCAAGACTACCAAACTCTACGAGCAGTACTTC. Together with reference TRBV30 and TRBJ2-7, the CDR3 gives the full variable domain: SQTIHQWPATLVQPVGSPLSLECTVEGTSNPNLYWYRQAAGRGLQLLFYSVGIGQISSEVPQNLSASRPQDRQFILSSKKLLLSDSGFYLCAWSSKTTKLYEQYFGPGTRLTVT.